This passage covers 5 T cell receptor beta chains from one sample sequenced in a study of shared clonotypes between healthy human individuals. The data were produced by immunoSEQ multiplex PCR, yet TCRdb's version contains in-frame clones alone and is incomplete. The sample yields some 2,400,000 clones, roughly 95% seen once. The sample consisted of naive CD4+ T cells sorted from blood. Sample subset: CD45RA+ positively selected. All receptors derive from a man aged 18 to 29 in good health.

This clone has a single count. The sample has other DNA sequences that encode this CDR3 too. This chain connects TRBV6-5 to TRBJ2-7; either TRBD1 or TRBD2 may supply D (5 bases each). The V gene lost 0 bases and the J gene lost 0 bases, with 12 bases spanning the gap. Germline V CDR1 and CDR2: MNHEY, SVGAGI. The CDR3 has 16 residues. CDR3 sequence (DNA): TGTGCCAGCAGTTACTCGTCCGGGACGAGCTCCTACGAGCAGTACTTC. This codes for CASSYSSGTSSYEQYF.

The V gene is TRBV9, the J gene TRBJ2-3; no clear D. The germline CDR1 and CDR2 sequences are SGDLS and YYNGEE. The CDR3 loop spans 16 amino acids. Trimming left V 0 bases short and J 0 bases short, with 11 bases between. Here the CDR3 DNA reads TGTGCCAGCAGCGTAGTCGGCAGATCGAGCACAGATACGCAGTATTTT. Protein: CASSVVGRSSTDTQYF. The variable domain in full, with the rest retrieved from reference TRBV9 and TRBJ2-3, is DSGVTQTPKHLITATGQRVTLRCSPRSGDLSVYWYQQSLDQGLQFLIQYYNGEERAKGNILERFSAQQFPDLHSELNLSSLELGDSALYFCASSVVGRSSTDTQYFGPGTRLTVL.

The chain combines TRBV4-2 with TRBJ2-6; no clear D gene. V shed 0 bases and J shed 0 bases, with 15 bases lying between them. The germline CDR1 and CDR2 sequences are LGHNA and YNFKEQ. The CDR3 totals 19 residues. In nucleotides, the CDR3 is TGTGCCAGCAGCCAAGATACTGGCGGCCTCTTCTCTGGGGCCAACGTCCTGACTTTC. This codes for CASSQDTGGLFSGANVLTF.

This rearrangement joins TRBV5-1 to TRBJ2-7; D may be TRBD1 (6 bases). Germline CDR1 reads SGHRS; CDR2 reads YFSETQ. This CDR3 comprises 15 residues. With 0 bases removed from V and 0 bases from J, the gap between germline ends came to 10 bases. The CDR3 region is CASSLGTDSSYEQYF. In DNA form, the CDR3 reads TGCGCCAGCAGCTTGGGGACAGATAGCTCCTACGAGCAGTACTTC.

This clone is a singleton in its sample. The V gene is TRBV30, the J gene TRBJ1-1; D call uncertain. The CDR3 runs 13 residues. In germline, CDR1 is GTSNPN, CDR2 SVGIG (reference sequence). V was shortened by 0 bases and J by 2 bases, with 7 bases between the two germline ends. The CDR3 DNA reads TGTGCCTGGAGTGTACGGGATAACACTGAAGCTTTCTTT. It encodes CAWSVRDNTEAFF.